Presented here are 25 T cell receptor beta chains from one specimen sequenced in a study of blood T cell repertoires in COVID-19. TCRdb keeps only in-frame clones here, not all; method: immunoSEQ multiplex PCR. The sample has about 30,000 clones; roughly nine tenths are singletons. Material for sequencing was peripheral blood. The receptors were gathered from a man between 65 and 85 years old with active or convalescent COVID-19.

The chain joins TRBV19 to TRBJ2-1; 7 positions agree with TRBD2. The CDR3 has 16 amino acids. The ends lost 6 bases at V and 1 base at J; junction bases unmatched: 9. CDR1 is LNHDA and CDR2 is SQIVND in the germline V gene (reference sequence). The CDR3 DNA reads TGTGCCAGTAGCGACGTGGGGAGGGCTTCCTACAATGAGCAGTTCTTC. Encoded protein: CASSDVGRASYNEQFF.

This sequence joins TRBV7-3 and TRBJ2-1; 10 bases match TRBD2. Germline V gene data show CDR1 as SGHTA and CDR2 as FQGTGA. This CDR3 has 15 residues. V dropped 5 bases and J dropped 8; count of bases not matched to a gene: 9. This CDR3 reads CASSLRLAGRDEQFF. CDR3 nucleotide sequence: TGTGCCAGCAGCCTACGACTAGCGGGCCGGGATGAGCAGTTCTTC.

Comment on this clone: An end of the junction does not agree with germline; a read error may underlie this. Other DNA sequences in the sample encode the same CDR3. J is TRBJ2-2 and V is TRBV14, with D possibly being TRBD1 (5 bases). Germline-derived CDR1 and CDR2 are SGHDN and FVKESK. The CDR3 covers 14 residues. Here the CDR3 DNA reads TGTGCCAGCGGGGCAGCTCCGAACACCGGAGAGCTGTTTTTT. Translation: CASGAAPNTGELFF.

The chain combines TRBV30 with TRBJ1-1; D not certain. The V gene's germline CDR1 is GTSNPN and CDR2 SVGIG (reference sequence). The CDR3 runs 13 residues. Trimming cost V 3 bases and J 0 bases, with 8 bases left between them. The CDR3 loop reads CAWRRQLNTEAFF. Written as DNA, the CDR3 is TGTGCCTGGAGGCGGCAGCTGAACACTGAAGCTTTCTTT.

This chain joins TRBV5-1 and TRBJ1-2; D is uncertain. V gave up 4 bases and J gave up 10 bases, with 11 bases separating them. CDR3 length equals 11 residues. Germline CDR1 SGHRS, CDR2 YFSETQ. For the CDR3, the DNA is TGCGCCAGCAGCGTTGGGAGTCTCTACACCTTC. This sequence encodes CASSVGSLYTF.

V and J are TRBV9 and TRBJ2-3, with TRBD2 as a possible D gene (5 bases). The ends were cut back, 4 bases at V and 7 bases at J, with 22 bases in the middle. CDR1 and CDR2 (germline): SGDLS, YYNGEE. This CDR3 spans 16 amino acids. The CDR3 loop is CASSPPGVTSRNTQYF. The CDR3 coding sequence is TGTGCCAGCAGCCCACCCGGGGTCACGAGCAGGAATACGCAGTATTTT.

This clone was seen only once. V and J are TRBV4-3 and TRBJ1-5; D not certain. V dropped 0 bases and J dropped 4 bases, with 16 bases sitting between them. CDR1 LGHNA and CDR2 YSLEER come from the germline V gene. CDR3 length equals 17 residues. The CDR3, as DNA: TGCGCCAGCAGCCAAGAGGCCGAGGGAGGGTGGAATCAGCCCCAGCATTTT. Protein product: CASSQEAEGGWNQPQHF.

This clone was seen more than once but under ten times. DNA for the CDR3: TGCGCCAGCAGTGAGTCCGGGACAGCGAACACTGAAGCTTTCTTT. This sequence encodes CASSESGTANTEAFF. The gene calls are TRBV10-2 and TRBJ1-1, with 7 bases lining up with TRBD1. Per germline, CDR1 WSHSY and CDR2 SAAADI. Trimming removed 0 bases from V and 1 base from J; junction bases left unmatched: 2. This CDR3 contains 15 residues.

The chain carries TRBV21-1 and TRBJ2-2; TRBD2, the table's D call, lacks a check against the DNA. TRBV21-1 is given as a pseudogene. CDR3 length equals 22 residues. CDR3 DNA sequence: TGTGCCAGCAGCAAAGCCTCCGGGACTCTAAGAACACAATTCGCGAACACCGGGGAGCTGTTTTTT. Translating gives CASSKASGTLRTQFANTGELFF.

J is TRBJ1-4 and V is TRBV11-1; 7 bases are a match to TRBD1. CDR1 and CDR2 (germline): SGHAT, FQDESV (reference sequence). The V and J ends lost 5 bases and 0 bases, in that order; junction bases with no gene match: 6. This CDR3 has 16 amino acids. This chain's CDR3 is CASSAGTVATNEKLFF. CDR3 DNA sequence: TGTGCCAGCAGCGCCGGGACAGTTGCAACTAATGAAAAACTGTTTTTT.

There are a few counts of this clone. The chain recombines TRBV19 with TRBJ1-6; D is perhaps TRBD1 (6 bases). Trimming stripped 4 bases from V and 9 bases from J, with 10 bases between. CDR1 is LNHDA and CDR2 is SQIVND in the germline V gene (reference sequence). The CDR3 consists of 13 residues. The CDR3: CASSTDRSSPLHF. The CDR3 DNA is TGTGCCAGTAGTACCGACAGGTCTTCACCCCTCCACTTT.

This rearrangement joins TRBV5-8 to TRBJ2-5; 11 nucleotides align to TRBD1. The CDR3 spans 14 residues. Germline CDR1 reads SGHTS; CDR2 reads YDEGEE. The J segment lost 4 bases and the V segment lost 4 bases, leaving 3 bases of the junction unmatched. This CDR3 reads CASSPGTGGETQYF. The CDR3 DNA follows: TGTGCCAGCAGCCCCGGGACAGGGGGAGAGACCCAGTACTTC. Full variable domain (rest looked up from reference TRBV5-8 and TRBJ2-5): EAGVTQSPTHLIKTRGQQATLRCSPISGHTSVYWYQQALGLGLQFLLWYDEGEERNRGNFPPRFSGRQFPNYSSELNVNALELEDSALYLCASSPGTGGETQYFGPGTRLLVL.

V is TRBV11-2 and J is TRBJ1-2, with 10 nucleotides matching TRBD1. Trimming cost V 5 bases and J 0 bases; bases outside gene matches: 3. The germline V gene encodes CDR1 SGHAT and CDR2 FQNNGV. CDR3 length equals 15 residues. The CDR3 DNA follows: TGTGCCAGCAGCGAGGACAGGGGGACTAACTATGGCTACACCTTC. Protein sequence: CASSEDRGTNYGYTF. Supplemented by reference TRBV11-2 and TRBJ1-2, the full variable domain reads EAGVAQSPRYKIIEKRQSVAFWCNPISGHATLYWYQQILGQGPKLLIQFQNNGVVDDSQLPKDRFSAERLKGVDSTLKIQPAKLEDSAVYLCASSEDRGTNYGYTFGSGTRLTVV.

The chain uses TRBV28 and TRBJ2-3, with D uncertain. From germline, CDR1 is MDHEN and CDR2 SYDVKM. V was shortened by 6 bases and J by 0 bases, with 16 bases between the two germline ends. The CDR3 has 16 amino acids. CDR3: CASSSPSGPSTDTQYF. The CDR3 nucleotides are TGTGCCAGCAGCTCCCCCTCGGGTCCGAGCACAGATACGCAGTATTTT.

The rearrangement links TRBV6-2 or TRBV6-3 to TRBJ2-2; TRBD1 matches 9 bases. The junction had 6 bases not matched to a gene; V was cut back by 5 bases and J by 2 bases. The CDR3 has 16 amino acids. CDR1 MNHEY and CDR2 SVGEGT come from the germline V gene. The CDR3 sequence is CASSQPTGGNTGELFF. CDR3 DNA: TGTGCCAGCAGTCAGCCGACAGGGGGAAACACCGGGGAGCTGTTTTTT.

V usage is TRBV5-4 and J usage is TRBJ2-2; weak D call: TRBD2 (5 bases). Germline assignment: CDR1 SGHNT and CDR2 YYREEE (reference sequence). V lost 2 bases to trimming and J lost 5 bases, with 13 bases between them. This CDR3 comprises 15 residues. Here the CDR3 reads CASSLASRGTGELFF. CDR3 in DNA: TGTGCCAGCAGCTTAGCCTCCCGAGGGACCGGGGAGCTGTTTTTT.

The chain couples TRBV9 to TRBJ1-3; D gene unclear. This CDR3 region has 13 residues. Trimming took off 0 bases at V and 4 bases at J, with 5 bases between the two ends. CDR1 is SGDLS, CDR2 YYNGEE, per germline. CDR3 sequence (DNA): TGTGCCAGCAGCGTAGAAGAGGGAAACACCATATATTTT. Residues: CASSVEEGNTIYF.

The genes are TRBV7-8 and TRBJ2-1; 11 bases match TRBD2. CDR3 size: 15 residues. Germline-derived CDR1 and CDR2 are SGHVS and FQNEAQ. The junction had 5 bases not matched to a gene; V was cut back by 1 base and J by 9 bases. CDR3 residues: CASSLVGTSGLEQFF. In DNA form, the CDR3 reads TGTGCCAGCAGCTTAGTTGGGACTAGCGGCCTTGAGCAGTTCTTC.

The rearrangement links TRBV19 to TRBJ2-7; 8 nucleotides match TRBD2. This CDR3 spans 14 amino acids. Germline V CDR1 and CDR2: LNHDA, SQIVND (reference sequence). V trimming: 5 bases; J trimming: 3 bases; junction bases outside the gene matches: 6. The DNA of the CDR3 is TGTGCCAGTAGTCAACGGGGGGGACACTACGAGCAGTACGTC. Translation: CASSQRGGHYEQYV.

V is TRBV5-1 and J is TRBJ1-5, with a possible D match to TRBD1 (5 bases). V dropped 0 bases and J dropped 4 bases, with 11 bases sitting between them. Per germline, CDR1 SGHRS and CDR2 YFSETQ. This CDR3 is built from 15 residues. In nucleotides, the CDR3 is TGCGCCAGCAGCTTGGCGGGGGTCATGAATCAGCCCCAGCATTTT. This gives the protein CASSLAGVMNQPQHF.

This clone showed up just once. The rearrangement joins TRBV7-3 to TRBJ2-1, with D possibly matching TRBD2 (5 bases). Germline V gives CDR1 SGHTA, CDR2 FQGTGA. This CDR3 region has 16 residues. The V end lost 0 bases, the J end lost 7 bases, and 16 bases lay between the germline ends. The CDR3 DNA is TGTGCCAGCAGCTTAACGTTCGGGCAGAGGGAAAATGAGCAGTTCTTC. This encodes CASSLTFGQRENEQFF.

The V gene is TRBV7-2, the J gene TRBJ2-2; the match to TRBD2 covers 10 bases. With V trimmed by 8 bases and J by 5 bases, 8 bases remained unmatched. The CDR3 extends over 15 amino acids. Germline lookup yields CDR1 SGHTA and CDR2 FQGNSA. The CDR3 reads CASGRLAGVTGELFF. CDR3 bases: TGTGCCAGCGGAAGGCTAGCGGGAGTAACCGGGGAGCTGTTTTTT.

The gene calls are TRBV7-2 and TRBJ2-3; tentatively, D is TRBD1 (7 bases). The CDR3 runs to 12 residues. Germline CDR1 and CDR2: SGHTA and FQGNSA. V was pared by 7 bases and J by 6 bases, with 11 bases between. This CDR3 is CASTPGGDTQYF. The CDR3 region has the DNA TGTGCCAGCACCCCAGGGGGGGATACGCAGTATTTT.

This sequence joins TRBV11-2 and TRBJ2-1, with 10 bases matching TRBD2. Germline assignment: CDR1 SGHAT and CDR2 FQNNGV. There are 14 residues in the CDR3. V shed 5 bases, J shed 8 bases, and the junction held 6 bases outside the gene matches. CDR3 DNA sequence: TGTGCCAGCAGCCGAGGGGGGACTAGCGATGAGCAGTTCTTC. This gives the protein CASSRGGTSDEQFF. The full variable domain, in which reference TRBV11-2 and TRBJ2-1 provide the parts outside the CDR3, is EAGVAQSPRYKIIEKRQSVAFWCNPISGHATLYWYQQILGQGPKLLIQFQNNGVVDDSQLPKDRFSAERLKGVDSTLKIQPAKLEDSAVYLCASSRGGTSDEQFFGPGTRLTVL.

This clone was observed once. The chain combines TRBV25-1 with TRBJ1-6; 7 positions agree with TRBD1. This CDR3 has 16 residues. The germline CDR1 and CDR2 sequences are MGHDK and SYGVNS. The V segment lost 6 bases and the J segment 7 bases; nucleotides outside the gene matches: 12. The chain's CDR3 is CASRARQGSRNSPLHF. The CDR3 coding sequence is TGTGCCAGCAGGGCCCGACAGGGTTCACGGAATTCACCCCTCCACTTT.